This T cell receptor beta chain was recorded in a study of blood T cell repertoires in COVID-19. Whole-study context: Researchers got acute and convalescent COVID-19 samples from the United States, Italy and Spain. In each case, the material was cDNA or gDNA derived from T cells, B-cell-depleted T cells, or PBMCs.

Deletions cut 0 bases from V and 2 bases from J, with 11 bases between. The germline CDR1 and CDR2 sequences are SGDLS and YYNGEE. This CDR3 comprises 15 residues. Libraries were prepared by immunoSEQ multiplex PCR; TCRdb keeps only in-frame clonotypes and omits some of them. The sample includes about 160,000 clones, approximately 92% of them seen just once. Material for sequencing was peripheral blood. This chain uses TRBV9 with TRBJ2-5; a weak D match, TRBD2 (6 bases). The receptor was isolated from a woman in her forties or fifties with acute or convalescent COVID-19. The DNA of the CDR3 is TGTGCCAGCAGCGTAGCTAGAAGCGGGCAAGAGACCCAGTACTTC. Translated, it gives CASSVARSGQETQYF.